This T cell receptor (beta chain) was sequenced in a study of OX40 agonist ivuxolimab in advanced cancers. At the level of the study: Enrolled patients in dose escalation had cancers that were hepatocellular carcinoma, melanoma, renal cell or head and neck cancer. Study results and caveats: Among T cells, CD8+ cells averaged more expanded clones than CD4+ cells.

Using immunoSEQ multiplex PCR, the repertoire was profiled, and TCRdb retains in-frame clones only, with some absent. The profile shows about 47,000 clones, approximately 80% of them singletons. Concerning this clone: Its target is unknown.

The sample was CD4+ or CD8+ T cells sorted from blood, taken in a trial of the OX40 agonist ivuxolimab. This TCR came from an adult with an advanced solid tumor such as melanoma, head and neck, liver or kidney cancer.

Here the CDR3 DNA reads TGCGCCAGCAGCTTGTTAGGCGGAAGCAATGAGCAGTTCTTC. Translating gives CASSLLGGSNEQFF. This chain joins TRBV5-1 and TRBJ2-1, with no clear D. V was pared by 1 base and J by 6 bases, with 11 bases between. In germline, CDR1 is SGHRS, CDR2 YFSETQ. This CDR3 contains 14 residues.